The rows below give T cell receptor beta chains drawn from one sample of a study of T cell responses to AZD1222 COVID-19 vaccine. Produced via immunoSEQ multiplex PCR; TCRdb's table is partial and in-frame only. The sample yields 150,000 to 200,000 clones, around 90% seen once. The sequencing used peripheral blood, collected 28 days after the second AZD1222 dose. The receptors originated from an adult who received the AZD1222 COVID-19 vaccine. CDR3s include the opening cysteine and the closing phenylalanine or tryptophan. The order of the fields is J gene, clone size, V gene, D gene, CDR3 DNA, CDR3 protein. D genes are given only for firm matches. Some rows have no size entry. The others give once, few or many, or a class for an expanded clone.

TRBJ2-3,few,TRBV7-3,TRBD2,TGTGCCAGCAGCCTTGGACTAGCGGGAGGTAATACGCAGTATTTT,CASSLGLAGGNTQYF
TRBJ2-1,.,TRBV10-3,.,TGTGCCATCAGTGCCACAAATGAGCAGTTCTTC,CAISATNEQFF
TRBJ2-3,few,TRBV7-9,TRBD2,TGTGCCAGCAGGCTCGGGTCGGGAGCGGGGTCCGTGGATACGCAGTATTTT,CASRLGSGAGSVDTQYF
TRBJ2-2,.,TRBV4-3,.,TGCGCCAGCAGCCAAACAGTAATCGGGGAGCTGTTTTTT,CASSQTVIGELFF
TRBJ1-1,.,TRBV7-9,TRBD1,TGTGCCAGCAGCTGGACCCCAGGACCGACAGGGGGGGGGACTGAAGCTTTCTTT,CASSWTPGPTGGGTEAFF
TRBJ2-1,.,TRBV28,TRBD2,TGTGCCAGCAGTTTATGGCTAGCGGGAGACTACAATGAGCAGTTCTTC,CASSLWLAGDYNEQFF
TRBJ2-2,.,TRBV5-4,.,TGTGCCAGCAGCCGGGACCCTCTATCGGGGGAGCTGTTTTTT,CASSRDPLSGELFF
TRBJ2-7,.,TRBV18,.,TGTGCCAGCTCACCCAGGGATTACGAGCAGTACTTC,CASSPRDYEQYF
TRBJ2-7,once,TRBV6-5,.,TGTGCCACTTCCTTGGGTTTGGGCGAGCAGTACTTC,CATSLGLGEQYF
TRBJ2-5,.,TRBV11-3,TRBD2,TGTGCCAGCAGCGGGGGGGTAGCGGGGCCAGAGACCCAGTACTTC,CASSGGVAGPETQYF
TRBJ2-1,once,TRBV28,TRBD2,TGTGCCAGCAGTTTATACAGTAGCGGGAGCTATGAGCAGTTCTTC,CASSLYSSGSYEQFF
TRBJ2-3,.,TRBV7-2,TRBD2,TGTGCCAGCAGCCCAAGCAGCGGGAATACGCAGTATTTT,CASSPSSGNTQYF